This T cell receptor beta chain emerged from a study of T cell repertoires in ileal Crohn's disease. Study summary: All patients had surgery for stricturing (61%) or penetrating (39%) disease. The M6 sample came from neoterminal ileum during colonoscopy after surgery. General study points: Endoscopy was done a median approximately 7 months after surgery. All patients with clonality above 26.8% had endoscopic recurrence.

The time point here: neoterminal ileum biopsy at postoperative endoscopy, about 6 months after surgery. The assay was immunoSEQ multiplex PCR, and TCRdb's table has in-frame clones only and misses some. The table lists some 11,000 clones, about two thirds of them singletons. To note about this clone: Antigen: not known.

V was cut by 4 bases and J by 9 bases, with 20 bases left in between. CDR1 and CDR2 from the germline V gene are SGDLS and YYNGEE. The CDR3 has 15 residues. This sequence joins TRBV9 and TRBJ2-1, with D possibly TRBD2 on 5 matching bases. The receptor was isolated from an adult with Crohn's disease. The sequenced sample was ileal tissue. The CDR3 DNA follows: TGTGCCAGCAGCCCGAGGGAGCTAGAAAATGGTGAGCAGTTCTTC. Encoded protein: CASSPRELENGEQFF.